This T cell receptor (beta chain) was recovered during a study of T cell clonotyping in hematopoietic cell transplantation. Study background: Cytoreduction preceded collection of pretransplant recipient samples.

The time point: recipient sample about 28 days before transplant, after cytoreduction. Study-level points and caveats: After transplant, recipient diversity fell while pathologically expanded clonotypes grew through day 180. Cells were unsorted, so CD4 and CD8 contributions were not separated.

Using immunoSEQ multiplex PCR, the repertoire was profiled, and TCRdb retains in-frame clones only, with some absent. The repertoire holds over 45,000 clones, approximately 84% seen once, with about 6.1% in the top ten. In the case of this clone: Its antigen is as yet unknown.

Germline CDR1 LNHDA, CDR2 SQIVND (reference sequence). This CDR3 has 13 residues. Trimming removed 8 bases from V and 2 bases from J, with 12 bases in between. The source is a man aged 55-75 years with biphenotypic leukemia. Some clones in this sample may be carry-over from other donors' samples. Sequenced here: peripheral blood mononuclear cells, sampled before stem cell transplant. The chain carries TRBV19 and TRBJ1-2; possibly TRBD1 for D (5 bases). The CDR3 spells CASSRDSNYGYTF. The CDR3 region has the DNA TGTGCCAGTTCCCGGGACTCCAACTATGGCTACACCTTC. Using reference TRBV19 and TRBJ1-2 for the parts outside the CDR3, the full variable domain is DGGITQSPKYLFRKEGQNVTLSCEQNLNHDAMYWYRQDPGQGLRLIYYSQIVNDFQKGDIAEGYSVSREKKESFPLTVTSAQKNPTAFYLCASSRDSNYGYTFGSGTRLTVV.